These 13 T cell receptor beta chains were sequenced from one sample in a study of T cells after yellow fever vaccination. MiXCR, run by TCRdb on the 5' RACE reads, gives a single entry per CDR3 protein. Of roughly 170,000 distinct CDR3 sequences in the sample, 9.3% were seen once. Sample: CD8+ T cells sorted from PBMCs, taken 45 days after the yellow fever booster vaccination. The source of these receptors is a man between 18 and 29 years old who received the YFV17D yellow fever vaccine.

In DNA, the CDR3 is TGTGCCAGCAGCTTACCGTACACTGAAGCTTTCTTT. Translated, it gives CASSLPYTEAFF. The chain joins TRBV7-2 to TRBJ1-1; unclear D gene. The length of the CDR3 is 12 residues. Germline CDR1 SGHTA, CDR2 FQGNSA. V was shortened by 2 bases and J by 3 bases, with 4 bases between the two germline ends.

V usage is TRBV3-1 and J usage is TRBJ2-5; TRBD1 aligns across 8 bases. The junction had 14 bases not matched to a gene; V was cut back by 3 bases and J by 5 bases. Per germline, CDR1 LGHDT and CDR2 YNNKEL (reference sequence). CDR3 length: 17 amino acids. CDR3 in amino acids: CASSQSFAGGYLETQYF. CDR3 nucleotide sequence: TGTGCCAGCAGCCAGTCCTTTGCAGGGGGCTATTTGGAGACCCAGTACTTC.

This clonotype has just a few counts. The V gene is TRBV6-5, the J gene TRBJ1-6, with D tentatively TRBD1 (5 bases). Germline V gives CDR1 MNHEY, CDR2 SVGAGI. The ends were cut back, 6 bases at V and 6 bases at J, with 12 bases in the middle. The CDR3 sequence is 14 residues long. The CDR3 DNA follows: TGTGCCAGCAGATGGGGGACGGCTAATTCACCCCTCCACTTT. It codes for CASRWGTANSPLHF.

J is TRBJ2-1 and V is TRBV7-9, with 9 bases lining up with TRBD2. V lost 3 bases and J lost 8; bases outside the gene matches: 8. CDR3 length: 15 amino acids. CDR1 is SEHNR and CDR2 is FQNEAQ in the germline V gene (reference sequence). The CDR3, as DNA: TGTGCCAGCAGCTTGAGCCAGCGGGGGGTACATGAGCAGTTCTTC. This codes for CASSLSQRGVHEQFF.

This chain uses TRBV7-9 with TRBJ2-1; possible D gene TRBD2, 5 bases. Trimming took off 1 base at V and 9 bases at J, with 10 bases between the two ends. There are 13 residues in the CDR3. Germline CDR1 SEHNR, CDR2 FQNEAQ (reference sequence). The CDR3 is CASSLDGEGEQFF. In DNA form, the CDR3 reads TGTGCCAGCAGCTTAGATGGTGAGGGTGAGCAGTTCTTC.

This clonotype was observed a single time. The gene calls are TRBV4-2 and TRBJ2-3, with a weak D call TRBD2 (6 bases). CDR1 LGHNA and CDR2 YNFKEQ come from the germline V gene. The CDR3 contains 15 residues. V lost 6 bases to trimming and J lost 1 base, with 14 bases between them. CDR3 coding DNA: TGTGCCAGCAGATCGGAGCGGGCCCGCACAGATACGCAGTATTTT. Translation gives CASRSERARTDTQYF.

In its sample, this clonotype was seen many times. This rearrangement joins TRBV7-7 to TRBJ2-2; a possible D gene is TRBD2 (6 bases). V lost 4 bases, J lost 8 bases, and 11 bases lay in between. Per the germline V gene, CDR1 is SSHAT and CDR2 is FNYEAQ (reference sequence). The CDR3 totals 13 residues. The CDR3 reads CASSWDFAGELFF. In DNA, the CDR3 is TGTGCCAGCAGCTGGGACTTCGCGGGGGAGCTGTTTTTT.

This clonotype was picked up many times. V usage is TRBV7-9 and J usage is TRBJ2-3; possibly TRBD1 for D (6 bases). CDR3 length: 12 residues. With 8 bases removed from V and 5 bases from J, the gap between germline ends came to 11 bases. Germline V CDR1 and CDR2: SEHNR, FQNEAQ (reference sequence). This chain's CDR3 is CASAGAEDTQYF. Here the CDR3 DNA reads TGTGCCAGCGCAGGGGCTGAAGATACGCAGTATTTT.

The chain links TRBV9 to TRBJ2-1, with a weak D call TRBD2 (6 bases). From germline, CDR1 is SGDLS and CDR2 YYNGEE. The CDR3 extends over 15 amino acids. The V gene lost 1 base and the J gene lost 5 bases, with 13 bases spanning the gap. The CDR3 region has the DNA TGTGCCAGCAGCGTATCGTCGGGGGTAAACAATGAGCAGTTCTTC. It yields the protein CASSVSSGVNNEQFF.

This clonotype appeared a few times. The chain employs TRBV29-1 and TRBJ2-2; 8 bases are shared with TRBD1. Germline CDR1 and CDR2: SQVTM and ANQGSEA. V shed 7 bases, J shed 5 bases, and the junction held 12 bases outside the gene matches. The CDR3 covers 15 residues. CDR3 bases: TGCAGCGCTAACGGACAGGGAGGTAAAACCGGGGAGCTGTTTTTT. This encodes CSANGQGGKTGELFF.

This clonotype was found a few times. The chain joins TRBV4-1 to TRBJ2-2, with a tentative D call TRBD2 (5 bases). The CDR3 is 13 amino acids. The germline gives CDR1 MGHRA, CDR2 YSYEKL. V shed 0 bases and J shed 7 bases, with 6 bases lying between them. CDR3 nucleotide sequence: TGCGCCAGCAGCCAAGATCGGGGCGGGGAGCTGTTTTTT. It specifies CASSQDRGGELFF.

The table lists this clonotype with a few counts. The V and J genes are TRBV11-3 and TRBJ2-3; 8 nucleotides line up with TRBD2. Germline CDR1 SGHNT, CDR2 YENEEA. The CDR3 is made up of 16 amino acids. V trimming: 8 bases; J trimming: 2 bases; junction bases outside the gene matches: 12. The CDR3 protein is CASSSNRGGYTDTQYF. CDR3 in DNA: TGTGCCAGCTCCTCTAACCGGGGGGGGTACACAGATACGCAGTATTTT.

This chain joins TRBV7-2 and TRBJ2-3; D is possibly TRBD2 (6 bases). This CDR3 has 17 amino acids. The germline CDR1 and CDR2 sequences are SGHTA and FQGNSA. The V and J ends lost 3 bases and 0 bases respectively, with 16 bases between them. This CDR3 is CASSFPARGTSTDTQYF. CDR3 nucleotide sequence: TGTGCCAGCAGCTTCCCCGCCCGGGGGACTAGCACAGATACGCAGTATTTT.